This passage covers 6 T cell receptor beta chains from one sample sequenced in a study of T cell responses to AZD1222 COVID-19 vaccine. This table comes from immunoSEQ multiplex PCR, and its TCRdb copy is limited to in-frame clones, with some not included. The repertoire holds about 140,000 clones, with approximately 91% as singletons. The sequencing used peripheral blood, collected 28 days after the second AZD1222 dose. The source of these receptors is an adult who received the AZD1222 COVID-19 vaccine.

The chain carries TRBV11-3 and TRBJ2-1; 12 positions agree with TRBD2. CDR3 length: 20 amino acids. Germline lookup yields CDR1 SGHNT and CDR2 YENEEA. J gave up 0 bases and V 0 bases, and 9 bases lay outside the gene matches. For the CDR3, the DNA is TGTGCCAGCAGCTTAGAGGTGACTAGCGGGGGACCCAGCTCCTACAATGAGCAGTTCTTC. Its translation is CASSLEVTSGGPSSYNEQFF. The full variable domain, in which reference TRBV11-3 and TRBJ2-1 provide the parts outside the CDR3, is EAGVVQSPRYKIIEKKQPVAFWCNPISGHNTLYWYLQNLGQGPELLIRYENEEAVDDSQLPKDRFSAERLKGVDSTLKIQPAELGDSAVYLCASSLEVTSGGPSSYNEQFFGPGTRLTVL.

The CDR3 here is CASSSDRKYGYTF. DNA for the CDR3: TGTGCCAGCAGTTCGGACAGGAAATATGGCTACACCTTC. The chain links TRBV27 to TRBJ1-2; 7 bases fit TRBD1. The length of the CDR3 is 13 residues. V lost 4 bases to trimming and J lost 5 bases; unmatched junction nucleotides: 4. Germline V gives CDR1 MNHEY, CDR2 SMNVEV (reference sequence).

CDR3 nucleotide sequence: TGCAGCGTTGCGTCGGTGTCTAGCACAGATACGCAGTATTTT. Its translation is CSVASVSSTDTQYF. V usage is TRBV29-1 and J usage is TRBJ2-3; D unclear. This CDR3 has 14 residues. V lost 4 bases and J 0 bases, leaving 11 bases between the germline ends. The germline CDR1 and CDR2 sequences are SQVTM and ANQGSEA.

V gene TRBV7-2 combines with J gene TRBJ2-5, with 7 bases lining up with TRBD1. CDR1 is SGHTA and CDR2 is FQGNSA in the germline V gene. This CDR3 has 15 amino acids. The V segment lost 5 bases and the J segment 3 bases; nucleotides outside the gene matches: 9. CDR3 coding DNA: TGTGCCAGCAGCCAGGCCGGCACAGGGGAAGAGACCCAGTACTTC. It yields the protein CASSQAGTGEETQYF.

This clone was detected only once. The chain combines TRBV15 with TRBJ2-7; D ambiguous. V gave up 0 bases and J gave up 7 bases, with 10 bases separating them. The CDR3 consists of 13 residues. The germline V gene encodes CDR1 LNHNV and CDR2 YYDKDF (reference sequence). CDR3 nucleotide sequence: TGTGCCACCAGCAGAGATCGGTTTGGTGAGCAGTACTTC. Protein: CATSRDRFGEQYF.

A single count supports this clone. In DNA, the CDR3 is TGTGCCAGCAGCTTCCAAGCGGGAGGACAAGAGACCCAGTACTTC. It specifies CASSFQAGGQETQYF. The chain has TRBV7-3 and TRBJ2-5; 9 bases match TRBD2. CDR1 and CDR2 (germline): SGHTA, FQGTGA. CDR3 length equals 15 residues. V trimming: 3 bases; J trimming: 2 bases; junction bases outside the gene matches: 4.